These 30 T cell receptor beta chains share one sample of origin, sequenced in a study of T cell repertoires in cytomegalovirus infection. TCRdb analysed the reads with MiXCR anew, one entry per CDR3 protein. Of approximately 910,000 distinct CDR3 sequences listed, more than 25% were seen once; the top ten hold around 15%. No cognate antigen is known for these TCRs. The source material was cultured CD8+ T cells from PBMCs, sampled from culture after CMV antigen stimulation. The source of these receptors is a human donor in good health (CMV status not recorded). Some clones in this sample may be carry-over from other donors' samples.

This chain uses TRBV7-9 with TRBJ1-2; D gene uncertain. The V end was cut by 5 bases, the J end by 4 bases, with 14 bases between. There are 14 residues in the CDR3. Germline CDR1 reads SEHNR; CDR2 reads FQNEAQ (reference sequence). CDR3: CASSPPVDGYGYTF. The CDR3 nucleotides read TGTGCCAGCAGCCCGCCGGTGGACGGCTATGGCTACACCTTC.

This clonotype came up many times. This chain connects TRBV15 to TRBJ1-6, with TRBD1 matching over 7 bases. The CDR3 covers 16 residues. Germline CDR1 LNHNV, CDR2 YYDKDF (reference sequence). After removal of 0 bases from V and 9 bases from J, the junction contained 8 bases not matched to a gene. The CDR3 coding sequence is TGTGCCACCAGCAGAGATGTAGACAGGGTATCTTCACCCCTCCACTTT. Protein product: CATSRDVDRVSSPLHF.

This chain links TRBV7-6 with TRBJ2-7; TRBD2 is a possible D gene (6 bases). V was clipped by 5 bases and J by 7 bases, with 12 bases between them. CDR3 length: 12 amino acids. CDR1 and CDR2 (germline): SGHVS, FNYEAQ. The CDR3, as DNA: TGTGCCAGCAGCCCGGGGGTGAGAGAGCAGTACTTC. Translating gives CASSPGVREQYF.

The gene calls are TRBV9 and TRBJ1-1, with D perhaps matching TRBD1 (6 bases). The CDR3 is made up of 15 amino acids. Trimming pared 0 bases from V and 3 bases from J, leaving 12 bases between. Looked up from germline, CDR1 is SGDLS and CDR2 is YYNGEE. This chain's CDR3 is CASSVVERGYTEAFF. Written as DNA, the CDR3 is TGTGCCAGCAGCGTAGTGGAGAGGGGGTACACTGAAGCTTTCTTT.

V and J are TRBV2 and TRBJ2-5, with TRBD1 matching 7 bases. CDR1 and CDR2 (germline): SNHLY, FYNNEI. With 3 bases clipped from V and 2 bases from J, the junction kept 3 bases outside the gene matches. The CDR3 has 14 amino acids. CDR3 protein: CASSEGRGQETQYF. In DNA form, the CDR3 reads TGTGCCAGCAGTGAGGGCAGGGGGCAAGAGACCCAGTACTTC.

V is TRBV19 and J is TRBJ1-5; D might be TRBD1 (6 bases). This CDR3 has 12 residues. The V end was cut by 6 bases, the J end by 8 bases, with 11 bases between. From germline, CDR1 is LNHDA and CDR2 SQIVND (reference sequence). Here the CDR3 reads CASRQGPEPQHF. The CDR3 DNA is TGTGCCAGTAGACAGGGCCCAGAGCCCCAGCATTTT.

In regard to this clonotype: Just one base apart from a much larger clone, this may be a read error. The V and J genes are TRBV20-1 and TRBJ1-5; D is undetermined. Germline V gene data show CDR1 as DFQATT and CDR2 as SNEGSKA (reference sequence). The CDR3 runs to 15 residues. V was cut by 0 bases and J by 6 bases, with 15 bases left in between. The CDR3 loop reads CSARDWAGGIQPQHF. The CDR3 region has the DNA TGCAGTGCTAGAGATTGGGCGGGCGGCATTCAGCCCCAGCATTTT.

This clonotype was found many times. The chain carries TRBV7-9 and TRBJ2-1; D remains ambiguous. The V end was cut by 6 bases, the J end by 0 bases, with 9 bases between. The CDR3 is 14 amino acids. CDR1 is SEHNR and CDR2 is FQNEAQ in the germline V gene (reference sequence). CDR3 loop: CASSPTTSYNEQFF. The CDR3 DNA is TGTGCCAGCAGTCCTACGACCTCCTACAATGAGCAGTTCTTC.

The V gene is TRBV24-1, the J gene TRBJ2-3; TRBD1 might be the D (6 bases). V gave up 5 bases and J gave up 3 bases, with 14 bases separating them. The germline gives CDR1 KGHDR, CDR2 SFDVKD. The CDR3 has 15 residues. The CDR3 loop reads CATSAPGQRTDTQYF. In nucleotides, the CDR3 is TGTGCCACCAGTGCCCCGGGACAAAGGACAGATACGCAGTATTTT.

Turning to this clonotype: One junction end does not reproduce the germline sequence, and a read error may be involved. CDR3 protein: CANSLTGETDTQYF. CDR3 DNA: TGTGCCAACAGTTTGACAGGGGAAACAGATACGCAGTATTTT. This chain connects TRBV12-3 or TRBV12-4 to TRBJ2-3; 8 bases fit TRBD1. This CDR3 is built from 14 residues.

In its sample, this clonotype was seen a few times. The rearrangement joins TRBV11-2 to TRBJ1-1; TRBD1 might be the D (5 bases). Germline V gene sequence: CDR1 SGHAT, CDR2 FQNNGV. The CDR3 spans 16 residues. The V end was cut by 5 bases, the J end by 0 bases, with 16 bases between. CDR3 in amino acids: CASSPWGSRLNTEAFF. Written as DNA, the CDR3 is TGTGCCAGCAGCCCGTGGGGCAGTAGGTTGAACACTGAAGCTTTCTTT. Supplemented by reference TRBV11-2 and TRBJ1-1, the full variable domain reads EAGVAQSPRYKIIEKRQSVAFWCNPISGHATLYWYQQILGQGPKLLIQFQNNGVVDDSQLPKDRFSAERLKGVDSTLKIQPAKLEDSAVYLCASSPWGSRLNTEAFFGQGTRLTVV.

This clonotype was observed once. The chain carries TRBV7-4 and TRBJ2-3, with 12 bases fitting TRBD1. With 5 bases clipped from V and 3 bases from J, the junction kept 6 bases outside the gene matches. Germline loops: CDR1 SGHVT, CDR2 SQSDAQ. This CDR3 has 16 residues. The CDR3 region is CASSQRGQGATDTQYF. The DNA for the CDR3 is TGTGCCAGCAGCCAGCGGGGACAGGGGGCTACAGATACGCAGTATTTT.

This clonotype appeared once. CDR3 DNA sequence: TGTGCCAGTATCAACTCCGGGCCAGCTAACACCGGGGAGCTGTTTTTT. It is translated as CASINSGPANTGELFF. The rearrangement links TRBV19 to TRBJ2-2; D is uncertain. This CDR3 region has 16 residues. The germline CDR1 and CDR2 sequences are LNHDA and SQIVND (reference sequence). Trimming took off 7 bases at V and 2 bases at J, with 17 bases between the two ends.

This clonotype has at least ten counts. The chain couples TRBV12-3 or TRBV12-4 to TRBJ2-2, with D possibly called TRBD1 or TRBD2 (6 bases each). The V end was cut by 6 bases, the J end by 6 bases, with 8 bases between. The CDR3 is made up of 12 amino acids. CDR3 in amino acids: CASRRGAGELFF. The CDR3 DNA reads TGTGCCAGCAGGAGGGGGGCCGGGGAGCTGTTTTTT.

This clonotype was observed a handful of times. This chain links TRBV29-1 with TRBJ2-3; no firm D call. V lost 3 bases to trimming and J lost 4 bases, with 8 bases between them. Germline-derived CDR1 and CDR2 are SQVTM and ANQGSEA. This CDR3 spans 12 amino acids. CDR3 residues: CSVDWDADTQYF. The CDR3 DNA sequence: TGCAGCGTTGATTGGGATGCAGATACGCAGTATTTT.

The chain uses TRBV19 and TRBJ2-1; possibly TRBD2 for D (5 bases). There are 12 residues in the CDR3. V lost 11 bases, J lost 9 bases, and 17 bases lay in between. Germline V lookup: CDR1 LNHDA, CDR2 SQIVND (reference sequence). CDR3 in DNA: TGTGCCTCCCGGAGGAGTGGGAGTGAGCAGTTCTTC. Its protein is CASRRSGSEQFF. The full variable domain, in which reference TRBV19 and TRBJ2-1 provide the parts outside the CDR3, is DGGITQSPKYLFRKEGQNVTLSCEQNLNHDAMYWYRQDPGQGLRLIYYSQIVNDFQKGDIAEGYSVSREKKESFPLTVTSAQKNPTAFYLCASRRSGSEQFFGPGTRLTVL.

In its sample, this clonotype was seen many times. The chain has TRBV25-1 and TRBJ2-2; the D gene is possibly TRBD1 (6 bases). Germline values: CDR1 MGHDK, CDR2 SYGVNS. The V and J ends lost 4 bases and 0 bases respectively, with 18 bases between them. This CDR3 has 18 amino acids. The CDR3 reads CASSGPRGQPANTGELFF. The CDR3 DNA reads TGTGCCAGCAGTGGACCTCGAGGACAGCCCGCGAACACCGGGGAGCTGTTTTTT. The full variable domain, in which reference TRBV25-1 and TRBJ2-2 provide the parts outside the CDR3, is EADIYQTPRYLVIGTGKKITLECSQTMGHDKMYWYQQDPGMELHLIHYSYGVNSTEKGDLSSESTVSRIRTEHFPLTLESARPSHTSQYLCASSGPRGQPANTGELFFGEGSRLTVL.

In its sample, this clonotype was seen once. This chain links TRBV11-2 with TRBJ2-1; a weak D match, TRBD2 (6 bases). In germline, CDR1 is SGHAT, CDR2 FQNNGV. The V gene lost 0 bases and the J gene lost 11 bases, with 26 bases spanning the gap. The CDR3 contains 18 residues. The CDR3 loop reads CASSLDFGVAGSPHKQFF. The CDR3 nucleotides read TGTGCCAGCAGCTTAGATTTTGGGGTCGCGGGGAGTCCTCACAAGCAGTTCTTC.

This clonotype was detected only a few times. J is TRBJ2-1 and V is TRBV11-2, with D possibly TRBD2 on 6 matching bases. CDR1 and CDR2 from the germline V gene are SGHAT and FQNNGV. The CDR3 length is 15 residues. V was shortened by 4 bases and J by 6 bases, with 16 bases between the two germline ends. The CDR3 sequence: CASSSVLGGFNEQFF. In DNA form, the CDR3 reads TGTGCCAGCAGCTCCGTCTTGGGGGGATTCAATGAGCAGTTCTTC.

CDR3 sequence: CSALGTGHYEQYV. The CDR3 DNA follows: TGCAGTGCTCTGGGGACAGGGCACTACGAGCAGTACGTC. The V gene is TRBV20-1, the J gene TRBJ2-7, with 9 bases matching TRBD1. CDR1 DFQATT and CDR2 SNEGSKA come from the germline V gene (reference sequence). There are 13 residues in the CDR3. V was pared by 5 bases and J by 3 bases, with 5 bases of the junction left unmatched.

This clonotype was counted at least ten times. The chain carries TRBV7-2 and TRBJ2-1; TRBD2 aligns across 9 bases. The trim removed 0 bases at V and 2 bases at J, leaving 8 bases unmatched. Germline V gene sequence: CDR1 SGHTA, CDR2 FQGNSA. This CDR3 comprises 18 residues. The CDR3 coding sequence is TGTGCCAGCAGCTTAGCGGCTCCCTTAGCGGGGGCCTACAATGAGCAGTTCTTC. This encodes CASSLAAPLAGAYNEQFF.

This clonotype appeared a single time. The CDR3 end shows no conserved phenylalanine or tryptophan, and so a read error is likely. V usage is TRBV27 and J usage is TRBJ1-1; 8 nucleotides line up with TRBD1. Germline CDR1 reads MNHEY; CDR2 reads SMNVEV (reference sequence). The CDR3 has 15 residues. The V and J ends lost 5 bases and 1 base, in that order; junction bases with no gene match: 6. CDR3 amino acids: CASSPRTGQNTEAFV. CDR3 nucleotide sequence: TGTGCCAGCAGTCCCCGGACAGGGCAGAACACTGAAGCTTTCGTT.

This clonotype has more than one count but fewer than ten. The chain couples TRBV27 to TRBJ1-2; 8 bases map to TRBD1. V gave up 5 bases and J gave up 3 bases; unmatched junction bases: 8. CDR1 is MNHEY and CDR2 is SMNVEV in the germline V gene (reference sequence). CDR3 length: 15 residues. This CDR3 is CASSLTGGGYYGYTF. The CDR3 DNA reads TGTGCCAGCAGTCTAACAGGGGGTGGTTACTATGGCTACACCTTC.

This clonotype came up a few times. The rearrangement links TRBV6-6 to TRBJ1-1; TRBD1 might be the D (6 bases). Trimming removed 0 bases at V and 3 bases at J, with 20 bases between. Looked up from germline, CDR1 is MNHNY and CDR2 is SVGAGI (reference sequence). CDR3 length equals 18 residues. The CDR3 protein is CASSYSMGGQQMDTEAFF. The CDR3 nucleotides read TGTGCCAGCAGTTACTCGATGGGGGGCCAGCAGATGGACACTGAAGCTTTCTTT.

This clonotype was picked up a small number of times. The rearrangement joins TRBV4-1 to TRBJ1-4; 10 bases align to TRBD1. The CDR3 spans 15 residues. Trimming removed 4 bases from V and 8 bases from J; junction bases left unmatched: 7. The germline gives CDR1 MGHRA, CDR2 YSYEKL. The CDR3 DNA reads as TGCGCCAGCAGCCCGGGACAGGGGATAGGGGAAAAACTGTTTTTT. Encoded protein: CASSPGQGIGEKLFF.

This clonotype occurred once. The CDR3 DNA is TGTGCCAGCAGCCAAGGGACAGGGGGCAGTCAGGGTGAGCAGTTCTTC. This translates into CASSQGTGGSQGEQFF. The V and J genes are TRBV3-1 and TRBJ2-1; 11 bases match TRBD1. Looked up from germline, CDR1 is LGHDT and CDR2 is YNNKEL (reference sequence). This CDR3 spans 16 amino acids. V was pared by 1 base and J by 9 bases, with 8 bases of the junction left unmatched.

In this sample, this clonotype turned up a few times. The rearrangement joins TRBV27 to TRBJ1-5, with 10 bases matching TRBD1. Looked up from germline, CDR1 is MNHEY and CDR2 is SMNVEV (reference sequence). After removal of 5 bases from V and 2 bases from J, the junction contained 9 bases not matched to a gene. CDR3 length equals 17 residues. CDR3 coding DNA: TGTGCCAGCAGTCCTCCGGGACAGGGGAGGGGCAATCAGCCCCAGCATTTT. Translation gives CASSPPGQGRGNQPQHF.

Of note for this clonotype: This may be a read error, as it is one base from a much larger clone. The chain combines TRBV7-6 with TRBJ2-2; D remains unclear. The germline V gene has CDR1 SGHVS and CDR2 FNYEAQ. The CDR3 has 18 amino acids. V was pared by 3 bases and J by 1 base, with 18 bases between. The CDR3 DNA is TGTGCCAGCAGCTTTTCCGGTAGCCGGACGGTGAACACCGGGGAGCTGTTTTTT. Translating it yields CASSFSGSRTVNTGELFF.

This clonotype has only a few counts. This chain connects TRBV4-2 to TRBJ2-1; 10 nucleotides line up with TRBD1. This CDR3 has 14 amino acids. The J segment lost 7 bases and the V segment lost 6 bases, leaving 6 bases of the junction unmatched. Germline-derived CDR1 and CDR2 are LGHNA and YNFKEQ. The CDR3, as DNA: TGTGCCAGCAGGCGACCGGGACAGGGGAATGAGCAGTTCTTC. Protein: CASRRPGQGNEQFF.

The chain couples TRBV20-1 to TRBJ2-7; 10 nucleotides line up with TRBD2. Germline V gives CDR1 DFQATT, CDR2 SNEGSKA (reference sequence). The junction had 3 bases not matched to a gene; V was cut back by 0 bases and J by 1 base. The CDR3 spans 15 residues. The CDR3 DNA reads TGCAGTGCTAGAGAACTAGCGGGGACTTCCTACGAGCAGTACTTC. Its protein product is CSARELAGTSYEQYF.